This T cell receptor (beta chain) was profiled in a study of tumor-infiltrating lymphocytes in primary liver carcinoma. Across the study: Patients were men and women aged 30 to 69 years.

With approximately 470 ng total RNA as template and a constant-region primer, TCR beta cDNA was made. Library construction for TCR beta comprised three nested multiplex PCR rounds performed with slightly modified ARM-PCR. Researchers ran the first two PCR rounds for ten to eleven cycles each with TRBV1-TRBV30 forward primers and a C-beta reverse primer. One entry per CDR3 protein, called by TCRdb with MiXCR from the multiplex PCR reads. The sample has 95,000 to 150,000 distinct CDR3 sequences, around 70% seen once. In regard to this clonotype: Being one base from a much bigger clone, this may be a read error.

Each 20-30 mg portion of unsorted bulk tissue served as the source for co-extraction of RNA and DNA. The CDR3 contains 12 residues. The clonotype was recovered from a woman between 55 and 75 years old with primary liver carcinoma and hepatitis B virus infection. Sequences were obtained from tumor-adjacent normal liver tissue. This rearrangement joins TRBV12-3 or TRBV12-4 to TRBJ1-2; perhaps TRBD1 as D (5 bases). CDR3 DNA: TGTGCCAGCAGTCCCGTAGGACGGGGCTACGCCTTC. It specifies CASSPVGRGYAF.